The entry below gives a single T cell receptor beta chain sequence along with its context. Its target is not known. This sample was taken from a study of T cell repertoires in cytomegalovirus infection. The CDR3 contains 15 residues. Per germline, CDR1 LNHDA and CDR2 SQIVND (reference sequence). Trimming stripped 4 bases from V and 3 bases from J, with 12 bases between. MiXCR was run by TCRdb on the reads, yielding one entry per CDR3 protein. The table records 300,000 to 400,000 distinct CDR3 sequences, almost 30% of them present only once. This sample comprised cultured PBMCs, obtained from culture after CMV antigen stimulation. The clonotype was recovered from a human donor in good health (CMV status not recorded). Some clones in this sample may be carry-over from other donors' samples. This chain links TRBV19 with TRBJ1-4, with D perhaps matching TRBD1 (5 bases). CDR3 sequence reads: CASSTSRGANEKLFF. The CDR3 nucleotides are TGTGCCAGTAGTACCAGTCGGGGGGCTAATGAAAAACTGTTTTTT.